A selection of T cell receptor beta chains follows, all from one sample in a study of long-term antiretroviral therapy in people with HIV. Sequenced by immunoSEQ multiplex PCR; TCRdb stores in-frame clones only, minus some. The top ten hold approximately 8% of the sample, which has approximately 30,000 clones, about 85% seen once. The specimen was unsorted PBMCs, collected 3 years after starting antiretroviral therapy. The origin of the receptors is a middle-aged man with HIV. CDR3s include the opening cysteine and the closing phenylalanine or tryptophan. Each record gives: clone size, V gene, D gene, J gene, CDR3 DNA, CDR3 protein. D genes are given only for firm matches. A row's size may be missing; if present it is once, few, many or a size class.

.	TRBV5-4	TRBD1	TRBJ2-1	TGTGCCAGCAGTTCCCGGGACAGGGGTTACGATGAGCAGTTCTTC	CASSSRDRGYDEQFF
.	TRBV11-3	TRBD2	TRBJ2-5	TGTGCCAGCAGCTTAGTATGGCGGGAGGGCAGCCAAGAGACCCAGTACTTC	CASSLVWREGSQETQYF
.	TRBV5-1	TRBD1	TRBJ1-3	TGCGCCAGCAGCTTGAATGGGGGACAGGGGGCGACTGGAAACACCATATATTTT	CASSLNGGQGATGNTIYF
.	TRBV10-2	.	TRBJ2-7	TGCGCCAGCAACACGGACCCCTGGAGCGAGCAGTACTTC	CASNTDPWSEQYF
.	TRBV7-7	TRBD1	TRBJ2-5	TGTGCTAGCAGCCGACAGGGGTGGGAGACCCAGTACTTC	CASSRQGWETQYF
.	TRBV5-1	TRBD1	TRBJ2-7	TGCGCCAGCAGCCCCGGACAGGGCGGCTACGAGCAGTACTTC	CASSPGQGGYEQYF
.	TRBV6-5	.	TRBJ1-1	TGTGCCAGCTTCTTGACAGAGGACACTGAAGCTTTCTTT	CASFLTEDTEAFF
.	TRBV19	.	TRBJ1-1	TGTGCCAGTAGAACCCCGGGACGGGGGAACACTGAAGCTTTCTTT	CASRTPGRGNTEAFF
.	TRBV5-4	TRBD2	TRBJ2-1	TGTGCCAGCAGCTTGGGAGCGGGAGGCTACAATGAGCAGTTCTTC	CASSLGAGGYNEQFF
once	TRBV5-1	.	TRBJ1-1	TGCGCCAGCAGCTTGATGACAGCTAACACTGAAGCTTTCTTT	CASSLMTANTEAFF
.	TRBV9	.	TRBJ2-7	TGTGCCAGCAGCCCACGCGGAGAAGACATCTCCGACGAGCAGTACTTC	CASSPRGEDISDEQYF
.	TRBV2	.	TRBJ2-7	TGTGCCAGCAGTGACGGGTCGAGGCCGGGGTACGAGCAGTACTTC	CASSDGSRPGYEQYF
.	TRBV6-1	.	TRBJ1-1	TGTGCCAGCAGTGTCGAGGGAGGCAACACTGAAGCTTTCTTT	CASSVEGGNTEAFF
.	TRBV18	TRBD1	TRBJ1-1	TGTGCCAGCTCACCATTTGGGACGGAACAGGGGGGCCCTGAAGCTTTCTTT	CASSPFGTEQGGPEAFF
.	TRBV29-1	TRBD1	TRBJ1-1	TGCAGCGTTGAGGGAGGACAGGGGGCCTCTGAAGCTTTCTTT	CSVEGGQGASEAFF
once	TRBV14	.	TRBJ1-1	TGTGCCAGCAGCCTTAGCAGGACTGAAGCTTTCTTT	CASSLSRTEAFF
medium-sized	TRBV6-1	.	TRBJ1-2	TGTGCCAGCAGTGATCTTGTGGGGACGTTAGCTAACTATGGCTACACCTTC	CASSDLVGTLANYGYTF
.	TRBV30	TRBD2	TRBJ2-2	TGTGCCTGGACCAGGGGACTAGCGGGAGTGGCCGGGGAGCTGTTTTTT	CAWTRGLAGVAGELFF
.	TRBV29-1	TRBD1	TRBJ1-5	TGCAGCGTTGAATGTAGGGGGCTTAGCAATCAGCCCCAGCATTTT	CSVECRGLSNQPQHF
.	TRBV5-4	.	TRBJ2-3	TGTGCCAGCAGCCCGGACACACACACAGATACGCAGTATTTT	CASSPDTHTDTQYF
.	TRBV5-4	.	TRBJ1-1	TGTGCCAGCAGTCAGAACGCATTGAACACTGAAGCTTTCTTT	CASSQNALNTEAFF
.	TRBV5-1	.	TRBJ2-3	TGCGCCAGCAGCTTGGGAGAAAGCACAGATACGCAGTATTTT	CASSLGESTDTQYF
.	TRBV19	.	TRBJ2-2	TGTGCCAGTAGTACCCTTACAGGGTCCGGGGAGCTGTTTTTT	CASSTLTGSGELFF
.	TRBV4-1	TRBD2	TRBJ2-3	TGCGCCAGCAGCCAAGATTGGTTAGCGGGGGTATACACAGATACGCAGTATTTT	CASSQDWLAGVYTDTQYF
.	TRBV4-2	.	TRBJ1-3	TGTGCCAGCAGCCAAGATCCCCCGGGGGAGGAGGGAAACACCATATATTTT	CASSQDPPGEEGNTIYF
.	TRBV5-4	.	TRBJ2-4	TGTGCCAGCAGCTCCGGACAGACCTTTCAAAACATTCAGTACTTC	CASSSGQTFQNIQYF
.	TRBV10-3	.	TRBJ1-2	TGTGCCATCAGTGAGTCAAAGGTTTTCAACGGCTACACCTTC	CAISESKVFNGYTF
.	TRBV7-8	TRBD1	TRBJ2-5	TGTGCCAGCAGCCTTCACGGGGACAGTCAAGAGACCCAGTACTTC	CASSLHGDSQETQYF
.	TRBV2	TRBD1	TRBJ1-1	TGTGCCAGCGTGATCCGGGACAGGGGGCAAATTGTGGCTGAAGCTTTCTTT	CASVIRDRGQIVAEAFF
.	TRBV6-6	.	TRBJ2-3	TGTGCCAGCAGTACAGGCTCGGATACGCAGTATTTT	CASSTGSDTQYF
.	TRBV13	TRBD1	TRBJ2-7	TGTGCCAGCAGCTTAGGGGACAGGATCTACGAGCAGTACTTC	CASSLGDRIYEQYF
few	TRBV4-2	TRBD1	TRBJ1-2	TGTGCCAGCAGCCAAGTTTACCAGGGGGACGGCTACACCTTC	CASSQVYQGDGYTF
.	TRBV30	.	TRBJ2-7	TGTGCCTGGAGTCCCGACAACTACGAGCAGTACTTC	CAWSPDNYEQYF
.	TRBV29-1	TRBD1	TRBJ1-1	TGCAGCGTTGGCCTTGATGGTGCGGGACCTTCAGGGGGAGCGATGAACACTGAAGCTTTCTTT	CSVGLDGAGPSGGAMNTEAFF
.	TRBV27	.	TRBJ2-5	TGTGCCAGCAGTTTAGTCTCCGGGGTAGGGGAGACCCAGTACTTC	CASSLVSGVGETQYF
.	TRBV5-4	TRBD2	TRBJ2-1	TGTGCCAGCAGCTTGGTTGGACTAGCGGGATCTGAGCAGTTCTTC	CASSLVGLAGSEQFF
.	TRBV29-1	.	TRBJ2-7	TGCAGCGTTGCCTACCCGTCAGGGGTCGACGAGCAGTACTTC	CSVAYPSGVDEQYF
.	TRBV10-3	TRBD1	TRBJ1-4	TGTGCCATCAGAGGACAGGGGACAGCAGAAAAACTGTTTTTT	CAIRGQGTAEKLFF
.	TRBV10-3	.	TRBJ1-1	TGTGCCATCCGTCCCGATGGGGACACTGAAGCTTTCTTT	CAIRPDGDTEAFF
once	TRBV4-1	TRBD1	TRBJ2-7	TGCGCCAGCAGCCAAGGGTGGACAGGGGCCTACGAGCAGTACTTC	CASSQGWTGAYEQYF
.	TRBV6-5	TRBD2	TRBJ2-3	TGTGCCAGCCAGCTAGCGGCTAGCACAGATACGCAGTATTTT	CASQLAASTDTQYF
.	TRBV7-2	TRBD2	TRBJ2-7	TGTGCCAGCAGCTTAAATATAGGCGCGGGAGGGCTCCTTTCCTACGAGCAGTACTTC	CASSLNIGAGGLLSYEQYF
.	TRBV5-1	TRBD1	TRBJ2-1	TGCGCCAGCAGCCTGGGACAGAGCTCCTACAATGAGCAGTTCTTC	CASSLGQSSYNEQFF
.	TRBV4-1	TRBD2	TRBJ2-5	TGCGCCAGCAGCCCCGGAGGTAGCGGGGCCCGGCGGCGAGAGACCCAGTACTTC	CASSPGGSGARRRETQYF
.	TRBV7-2	.	TRBJ2-3	TGTGCCAGCAGCCCTGGGACATACGATACGCAGTATTTT	CASSPGTYDTQYF
.	TRBV6-5	.	TRBJ1-1	TGTGCCAGCAGTTCTGGACTGGGGACTGAAGCTTTCTTT	CASSSGLGTEAFF
.	TRBV27	TRBD1	TRBJ1-2	TGTGCCAGCAGCTTATTGGGACAGGGGAGAGGCTACACCTTC	CASSLLGQGRGYTF
.	TRBV27	.	TRBJ1-5	TGTGCCAGCAGTTTGGGAAGGGGGTGGCAGCCCCAGCATTTT	CASSLGRGWQPQHF
.	TRBV2	.	TRBJ2-1	TGTGCCAGCAGTGAAGTGGACCTGGGTGAGCAGTTCTTC	CASSEVDLGEQFF
.	TRBV2	TRBD1	TRBJ1-1	TGTGCCAGACGGACAGGGGGCACTGAAGCTTTCTTT	CARRTGGTEAFF
.	TRBV9	.	TRBJ2-2	TGTGCCAGCAGCGTACTGAGCGCCGGGGAGCTGTTTTTT	CASSVLSAGELFF
.	TRBV30	.	TRBJ2-2	TGTGCCTGGAACCTAGCCGGTACGAACACCGGGGAGCTGTTTTTT	CAWNLAGTNTGELFF
.	TRBV6-1	TRBD1	TRBJ2-7	TGTGCCAGCAGTGAAGGGGACAGGGCTATCTACGAGCAGTACTTC	CASSEGDRAIYEQYF
.	TRBV6-6	TRBD1	TRBJ2-7	TGTGCCTGTCAACTGCCGGGACAGGGCTACGAGCAGTACTTC	CACQLPGQGYEQYF
.	TRBV5-1	TRBD2	TRBJ2-3	TGCGCCAGCAGCTTTGACCTAGCGGGCGGTACCTCGCAGTATTTT	CASSFDLAGGTSQYF
.	TRBV29-1	.	TRBJ2-3	TGCAGCGCCCGGGACGGAAGCACAGATACGCAGTATTTT	CSARDGSTDTQYF
.	TRBV5-8	TRBD2	TRBJ2-1	TGTGCCAGCAGCTTGGTTGAAGGCCCTAGCGGGCGGACGTACAATGAGCAGTTCTTC	CASSLVEGPSGRTYNEQFF
.	TRBV5-8	TRBD1	TRBJ1-1	TGTGCCAGCAGCCCGGGACAGGGGATCCTTGGGACTGAAGCTTTCTTT	CASSPGQGILGTEAFF